The entry below gives a single TCR beta chain sequence along with its context. Germline CDR1 reads SGHAT; CDR2 reads FQNNGV. The CDR3 length is 15 residues. The sample comes from a study of T cells expressing NK-cell markers. Study at large: The study sequenced eight donors, seven HCMV-seropositive and one seronegative.

TCRdb re-called the 5' RACE reads, yielding one record per CDR3 amino acid sequence without DNA. Its clone listing holds about 540,000 distinct CDR3 sequences. This chain uses TRBV11-2 with TRBJ2-4. This clonotype originated in a man in his late teens or twenties in good health. Sequenced input: blood T cells: a sorted CD56 or NKG2C T cell subset, CD4+ or CD8+ T cells, or bulk PBMC T cells (not recorded which). CDR3 sequence reads: CASSKDRSSKNIQYF.